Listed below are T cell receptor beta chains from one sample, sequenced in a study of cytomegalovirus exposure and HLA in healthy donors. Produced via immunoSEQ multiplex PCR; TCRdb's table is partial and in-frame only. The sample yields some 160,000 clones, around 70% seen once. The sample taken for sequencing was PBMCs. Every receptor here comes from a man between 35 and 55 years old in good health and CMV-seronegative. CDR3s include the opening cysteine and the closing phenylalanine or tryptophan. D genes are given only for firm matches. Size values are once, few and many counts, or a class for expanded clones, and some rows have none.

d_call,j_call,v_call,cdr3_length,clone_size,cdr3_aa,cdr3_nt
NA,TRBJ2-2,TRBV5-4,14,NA,CASSLAVGTGELFF,TGTGCCAGCAGCTTGGCCGTCGGGACCGGGGAGCTGTTTTTT
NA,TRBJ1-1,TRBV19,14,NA,CASRTGAGATEAFF,TGTGCCAGTAGGACCGGGGCGGGGGCGACTGAAGCTTTCTTT
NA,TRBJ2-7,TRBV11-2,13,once,CASSSGLSHEQYF,TGTGCCAGCAGCTCCGGACTGTCCCACGAGCAGTACTTC
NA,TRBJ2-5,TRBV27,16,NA,CASSLFGSLAQETQYF,TGTGCCAGCAGTTTATTTGGTAGCCTGGCCCAAGAGACCCAGTACTTC
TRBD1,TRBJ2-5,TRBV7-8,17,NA,CASSLVETRGYQETQYF,TGTGCCAGCAGCTTAGTAGAAACCAGGGGGTATCAAGAGACCCAGTACTTC
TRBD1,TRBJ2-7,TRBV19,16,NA,CASRPHAGQGLYEQYF,TGTGCCAGTAGACCTCATGCAGGACAGGGTCTATACGAGCAGTACTTC
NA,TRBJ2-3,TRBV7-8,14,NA,CASIRTESTDTQYF,TGTGCCAGCATCCGGACAGAATCGACAGATACGCAGTATTTT
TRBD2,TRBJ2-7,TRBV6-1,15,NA,CASSERTSGGRWQYF,TGTGCCAGCAGTGAAAGAACTAGCGGGGGCCGCTGGCAGTACTTC
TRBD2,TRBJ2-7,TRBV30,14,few,CAWSVRREFYEQYF,TGTGCCTGGAGTGTACGGCGGGAGTTTTATGAGCAGTACTTC
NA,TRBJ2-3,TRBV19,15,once,CASSSGLPSTDTQYF,TGTGCCAGTAGTTCCGGACTACCCAGCACAGATACGCAGTATTTT
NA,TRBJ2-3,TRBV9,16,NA,CASSVGDFTSTDTQYF,TGTGCCAGCAGCGTAGGGGACTTCACTAGCACAGATACGCAGTATTTT
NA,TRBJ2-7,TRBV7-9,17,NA,CASSSGGIIGGPCEQYF,TGTGCCAGCAGCTCGGGGGGAATTATAGGGGGGCCCTGCGAGCAGTACTTC
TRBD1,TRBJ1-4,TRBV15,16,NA,CATSRSLTGLDEKLFF,TGTGCCACCAGCAGGAGCCTGACAGGGCTGGATGAAAAACTGTTTTTT
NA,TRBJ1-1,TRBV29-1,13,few,CSVERGALNEAFF,TGCAGCGTTGAACGGGGGGCGCTTAATGAAGCTTTCTTT
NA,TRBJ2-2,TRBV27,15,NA,CASSLSRFGAGELFF,TGTGCCAGCAGTTTATCAAGGTTCGGGGCCGGGGAGCTGTTTTTT
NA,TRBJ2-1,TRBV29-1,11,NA,CSVEVTSGQFF,TGCAGCGTTGAAGTGACCTCAGGCCAGTTCTTC
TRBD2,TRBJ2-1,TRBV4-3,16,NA,CASSQEPSGAYNEQFF,TGCGCCAGCAGCCAAGAGCCTAGCGGAGCTTACAATGAGCAGTTCTTC
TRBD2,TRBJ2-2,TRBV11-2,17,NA,CASSIGVSGTNTGELFF,TGTGCCAGCAGCATCGGTGTTAGCGGGACGAACACCGGGGAGCTGTTTTTT
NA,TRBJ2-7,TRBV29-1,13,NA,CSVTTGSGYEQYF,TGCAGCGTTACGACGGGATCGGGTTACGAGCAGTACTTC
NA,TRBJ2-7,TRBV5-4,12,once,CASSSDTYEQYF,TGTGCCAGCAGCTCGGACACCTACGAGCAGTACTTC
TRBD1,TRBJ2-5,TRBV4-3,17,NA,CASSQDVVAGGSETQYF,TGCGCCAGCAGCCAAGATGTCGTGGCAGGGGGAAGTGAGACCCAGTACTTC
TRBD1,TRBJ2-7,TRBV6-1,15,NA,CASSTQGSGSYEQYF,TGTGCCAGCAGCACACAGGGGTCGGGCTCCTACGAGCAGTACTTC
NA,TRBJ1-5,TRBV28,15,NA,CASSSLVGGNQPQHF,TGTGCCAGCAGTTCCCTGGTGGGGGGTAATCAGCCCCAGCATTTT
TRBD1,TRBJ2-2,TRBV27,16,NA,CASSSTRDRGLGELFF,TGTGCCAGCAGTTCGACCCGGGACAGGGGGCTGGGGGAGCTGTTTTTT
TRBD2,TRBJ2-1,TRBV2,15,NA,CASRVGAGAINEQFF,TGTGCCAGCAGAGTCGGGGCGGGAGCCATCAATGAGCAGTTCTTC
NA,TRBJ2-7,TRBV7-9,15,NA,CASSLGGGTGQEQYF,TGTGCCAGCAGCTTAGGAGGCGGTACAGGGCAGGAGCAGTACTTC
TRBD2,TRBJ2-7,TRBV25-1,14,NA,CASSGLAGAYEQYF,TGTGCCAGCAGTGGTCTAGCGGGAGCATACGAGCAGTACTTC
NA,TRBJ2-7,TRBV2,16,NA,CASTKNVVLTFREQYF,TGTGCCAGCACTAAAAATGTTGTACTTACCTTTCGTGAGCAGTACTTC
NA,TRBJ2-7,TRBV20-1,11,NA,CSVPSAYEQYF,TGCAGTGTCCCGAGCGCCTACGAGCAGTACTTC
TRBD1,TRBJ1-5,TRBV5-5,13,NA,CASSLQGSGPQHF,TGTGCCAGCAGCTTACAGGGGTCGGGGCCCCAGCATTTT
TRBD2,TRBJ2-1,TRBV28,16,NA,CASSLGLGRSYNEQFF,TGTGCCAGCAGCCTCGGACTAGGACGCTCCTACAATGAGCAGTTCTTC
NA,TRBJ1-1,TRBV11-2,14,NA,CASSRVDRNTEAFF,TGTGCCAGCAGCCGAGTGGACAGGAACACTGAAGCTTTCTTT
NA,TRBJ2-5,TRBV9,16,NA,CASSVGGTPWVETQYF,TGTGCCAGCAGCGTAGGAGGGACTCCGTGGGTAGAGACCCAGTACTTC
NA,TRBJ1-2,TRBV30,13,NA,CAWSGADPYGYTF,TGTGCCTGGAGTGGGGCCGACCCCTATGGCTACACCTTC
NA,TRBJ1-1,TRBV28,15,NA,CASSSPYEGRTEAFF,TGTGCCAGCAGTTCCCCTTATGAGGGCAGGACTGAAGCTTTCTTT
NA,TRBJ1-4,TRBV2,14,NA,CASSEASGVEKLFF,TGTGCCAGCAGTGAGGCGTCAGGGGTTGAAAAACTGTTTTTT
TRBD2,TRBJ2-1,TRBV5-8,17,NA,CASSIDSGTSGYNEQFF,TGTGCCAGCAGCATAGACTCCGGGACTAGCGGGTACAATGAGCAGTTCTTC
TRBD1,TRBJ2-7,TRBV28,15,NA,CASSARGQGPWEQYF,TGTGCCAGCAGCGCACGGGGACAGGGGCCGTGGGAGCAGTACTTC
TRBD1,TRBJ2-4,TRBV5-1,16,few,CASSLGLGQGQNIQYF,TGCGCCAGCAGCTTGGGGCTAGGACAGGGGCAAAACATTCAGTACTTC
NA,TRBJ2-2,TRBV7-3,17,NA,CASSLALRGLNTGELFF,TGTGCCAGCAGCTTAGCGCTCAGGGGCCTGAACACCGGGGAGCTGTTTTTT
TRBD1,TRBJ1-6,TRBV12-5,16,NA,CASGLVLGQEHSPLHF,TGTGCTAGTGGTTTGGTACTGGGACAGGAGCATTCACCCCTCCACTTT
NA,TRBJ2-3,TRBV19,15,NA,CASSMGRGGTDTQYF,TGTGCCAGTAGTATGGGCAGGGGTGGCACAGATACGCAGTATTTT
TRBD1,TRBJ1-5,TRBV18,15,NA,CASSPPDRYNQPQHF,TGTGCCAGCTCACCACCGGACAGGTACAATCAGCCCCAGCATTTT
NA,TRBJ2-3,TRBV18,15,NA,CASSLPTASTDTQYF,TGTGCCAGCTCACTTCCGACAGCGAGCACAGATACGCAGTATTTT
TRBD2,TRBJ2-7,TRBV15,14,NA,CATSSGRRAYEQYF,TGTGCCACTTCAAGCGGGAGAAGGGCCTACGAGCAGTACTTC
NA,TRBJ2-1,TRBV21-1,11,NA,CASRNFPCGFF,TGTGCCAGCAGGAACTTCCCATGTGGGTTCTTC
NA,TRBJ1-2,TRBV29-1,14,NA,CSVEDYQGTYGYPF,TGCAGCGTTGAAGATTATCAGGGAACCTATGGCTACCCCTTC
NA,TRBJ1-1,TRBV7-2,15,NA,CASSPTGTTNTEAFF,TGTGCCAGCAGCCCCACGGGGACAACGAACACTGAAGCTTTCTTT
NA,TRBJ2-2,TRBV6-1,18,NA,CASSEVIMGRGGTGELFF,TGTGCCAGCAGTGAAGTGATCATGGGCAGGGGTGGAACCGGGGAGCTGTTTTTT
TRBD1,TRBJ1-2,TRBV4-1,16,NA,CASSQATGLLNYGYTF,TGCGCCAGCAGCCAAGCGACAGGGCTATTAAACTATGGCTACACCTTC
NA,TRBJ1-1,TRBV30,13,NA,CAWSVQDNTEAFF,TGTGCCTGGAGTGTACAGGATAACACTGAAGCTTTCTTT
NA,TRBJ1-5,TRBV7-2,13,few,CASSLVRDQPQHF,TGTGCCAGCAGCTTAGTCCGGGATCAGCCCCAGCATTTT
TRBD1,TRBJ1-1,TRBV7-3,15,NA,CASSSRTGLNTEAFF,TGTGCCAGCAGCTCGAGGACAGGACTAAACACTGAAGCTTTCTTT
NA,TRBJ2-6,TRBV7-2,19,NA,CASSFIQNRVYSGANVLTF,TGTGCCAGCAGCTTTATTCAGAACAGGGTTTACTCTGGGGCCAACGTCCTGACTTTC
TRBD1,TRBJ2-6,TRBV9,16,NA,CASSLTGPSGANVLTF,TGTGCCAGCAGTTTGACAGGGCCCTCTGGGGCCAACGTCCTGACTTTC
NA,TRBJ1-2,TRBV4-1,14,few,CASSQVGGNYGYTF,TGCGCCAGCAGCCAAGTGGGCGGGAACTATGGCTACACCTTC
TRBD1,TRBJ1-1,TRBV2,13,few,CASRTGVYTEAFF,TGTGCCAGCAGGACAGGGGTATACACTGAAGCTTTCTTT
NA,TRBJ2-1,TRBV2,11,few,CASSENWLQFF,TGTGCCAGCAGTGAAAATTGGCTCCAGTTCTTC
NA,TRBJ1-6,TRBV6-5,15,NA,CASSYSGDWRSPLHF,TGTGCCAGCAGTTACAGCGGTGACTGGCGGTCACCCCTCCACTTT
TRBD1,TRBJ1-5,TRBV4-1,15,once,CASSQATGGNQPQHF,TGCGCCAGCAGCCAAGCGACAGGGGGCAATCAGCCCCAGCATTTT